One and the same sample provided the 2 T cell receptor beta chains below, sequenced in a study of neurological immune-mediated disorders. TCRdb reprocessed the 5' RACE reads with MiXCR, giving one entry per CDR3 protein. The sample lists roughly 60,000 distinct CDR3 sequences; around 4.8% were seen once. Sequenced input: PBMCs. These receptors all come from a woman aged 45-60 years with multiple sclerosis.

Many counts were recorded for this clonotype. CDR3 loop: CASSLEAGHSDTQYF. The CDR3 DNA is TGCGCCAGCAGCTTGGAGGCTGGACACTCAGATACGCAGTATTTT. The chain links TRBV5-1 to TRBJ2-3; D might be TRBD1 (5 bases). The CDR3 runs 15 residues. The V end was cut by 0 bases, the J end by 4 bases, with 12 bases between. The germline V gene encodes CDR1 SGHRS and CDR2 YFSETQ.

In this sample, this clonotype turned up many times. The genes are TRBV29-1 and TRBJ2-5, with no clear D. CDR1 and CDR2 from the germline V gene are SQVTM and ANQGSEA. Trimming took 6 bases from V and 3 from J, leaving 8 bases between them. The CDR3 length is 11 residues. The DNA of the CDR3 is TGCAGCGTGGGATTAGAAGAGACCCAGTACTTC. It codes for CSVGLEETQYF.